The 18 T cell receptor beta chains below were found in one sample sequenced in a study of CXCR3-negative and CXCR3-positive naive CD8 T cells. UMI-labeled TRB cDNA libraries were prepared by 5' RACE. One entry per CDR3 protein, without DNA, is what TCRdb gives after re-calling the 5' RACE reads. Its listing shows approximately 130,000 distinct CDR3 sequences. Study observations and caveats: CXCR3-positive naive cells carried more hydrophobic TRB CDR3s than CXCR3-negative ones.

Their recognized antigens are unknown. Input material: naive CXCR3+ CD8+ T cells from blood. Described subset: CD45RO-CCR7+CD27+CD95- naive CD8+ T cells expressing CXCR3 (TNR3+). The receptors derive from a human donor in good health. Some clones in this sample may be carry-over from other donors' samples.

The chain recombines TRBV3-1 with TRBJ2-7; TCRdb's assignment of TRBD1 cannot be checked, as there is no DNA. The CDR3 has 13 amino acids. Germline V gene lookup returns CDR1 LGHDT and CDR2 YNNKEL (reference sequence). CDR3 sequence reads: CASSPSRAYEQYF.

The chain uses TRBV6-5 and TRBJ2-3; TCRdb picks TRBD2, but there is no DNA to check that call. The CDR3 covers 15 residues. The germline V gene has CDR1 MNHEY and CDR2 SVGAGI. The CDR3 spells CASSYEQRSHDTQYF.

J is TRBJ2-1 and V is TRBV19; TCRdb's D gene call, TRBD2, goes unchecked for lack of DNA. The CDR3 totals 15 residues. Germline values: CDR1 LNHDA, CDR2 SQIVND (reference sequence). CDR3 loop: CASSISSGRADEQFF.

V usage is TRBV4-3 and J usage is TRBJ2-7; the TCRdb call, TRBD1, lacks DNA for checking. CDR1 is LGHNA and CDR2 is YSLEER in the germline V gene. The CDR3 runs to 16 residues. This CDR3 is CASSQDRRTVFYEQYF.

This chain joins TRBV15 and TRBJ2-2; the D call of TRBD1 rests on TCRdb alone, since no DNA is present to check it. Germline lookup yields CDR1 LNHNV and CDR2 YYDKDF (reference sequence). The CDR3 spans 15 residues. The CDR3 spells CATSRVAGEGGELFF. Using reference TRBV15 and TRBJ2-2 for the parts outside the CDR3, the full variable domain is DAMVIQNPRYQVTQFGKPVTLSCSQTLNHNVMYWYQQKSSQAPKLLFHYYDKDFNNEADTPDNFQSRRPNTSFCFLDIRSPGLGDTAMYLCATSRVAGEGGELFFGEGSRLTVL.

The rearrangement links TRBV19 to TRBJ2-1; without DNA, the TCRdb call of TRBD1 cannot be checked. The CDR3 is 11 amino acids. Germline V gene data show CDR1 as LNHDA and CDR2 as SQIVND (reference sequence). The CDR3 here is CASTGNNEQFF.

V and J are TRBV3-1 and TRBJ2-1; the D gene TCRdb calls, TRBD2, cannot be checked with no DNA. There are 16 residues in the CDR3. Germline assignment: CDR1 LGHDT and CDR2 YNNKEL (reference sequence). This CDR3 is CASSQLAGLSYNEQFF.

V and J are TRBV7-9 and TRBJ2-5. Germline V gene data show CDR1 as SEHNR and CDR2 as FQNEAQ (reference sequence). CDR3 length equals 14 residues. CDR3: CASGVLVGQETQYF.

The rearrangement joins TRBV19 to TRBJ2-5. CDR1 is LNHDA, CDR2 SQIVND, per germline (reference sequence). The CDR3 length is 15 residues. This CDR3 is CASSIMATTQETQYF.

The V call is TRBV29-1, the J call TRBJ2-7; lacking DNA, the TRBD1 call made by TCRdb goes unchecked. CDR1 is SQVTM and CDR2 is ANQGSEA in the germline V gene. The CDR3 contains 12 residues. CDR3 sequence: CSGSDSLYEQYF.

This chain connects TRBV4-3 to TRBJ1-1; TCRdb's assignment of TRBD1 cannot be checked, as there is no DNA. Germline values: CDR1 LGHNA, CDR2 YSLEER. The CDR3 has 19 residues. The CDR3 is CASSHYLRDRVPGDTEAFF.

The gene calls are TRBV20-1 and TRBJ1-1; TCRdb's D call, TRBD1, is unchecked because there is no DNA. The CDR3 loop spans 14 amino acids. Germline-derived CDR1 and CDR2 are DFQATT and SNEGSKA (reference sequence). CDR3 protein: CSAKTTGDNTEAFF.

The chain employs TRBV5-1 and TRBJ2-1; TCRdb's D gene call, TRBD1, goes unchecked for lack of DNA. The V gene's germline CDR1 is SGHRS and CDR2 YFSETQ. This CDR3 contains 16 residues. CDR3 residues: CASSSTRTGQYNEQFF.

The CDR3: CSVEEGGETQYF. The chain has TRBV29-1 and TRBJ2-5; TCRdb returns TRBD1, unconfirmable since there is no DNA. This CDR3 contains 12 residues. Germline loops: CDR1 SQVTM, CDR2 ANQGSEA.

CDR3 in amino acids: CASSSRLAGGPIGYF. This sequence joins TRBV5-6 and TRBJ2-4; the D gene TCRdb calls, TRBD2, cannot be checked with no DNA. Germline CDR1 is SGHDT and CDR2 is YYEEEE. This CDR3 has 15 amino acids.

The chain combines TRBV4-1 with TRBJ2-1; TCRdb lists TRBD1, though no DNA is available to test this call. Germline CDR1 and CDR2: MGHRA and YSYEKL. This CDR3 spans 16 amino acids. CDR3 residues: CASSPRMGVDRNEQFF.

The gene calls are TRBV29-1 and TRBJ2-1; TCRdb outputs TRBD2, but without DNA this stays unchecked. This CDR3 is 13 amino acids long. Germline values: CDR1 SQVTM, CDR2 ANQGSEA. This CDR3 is CSVNPGLADEQFF.

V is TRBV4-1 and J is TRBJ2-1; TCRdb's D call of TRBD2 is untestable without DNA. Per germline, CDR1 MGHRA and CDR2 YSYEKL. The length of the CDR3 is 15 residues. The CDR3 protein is CASSQDQRGYNEQFF.